One sample yielded the 23 T cell receptor beta chains listed below, sequenced in a study of cytomegalovirus exposure and HLA in healthy donors. Here immunoSEQ multiplex PCR was the method, and the copy in TCRdb shows in-frame clones only, minus some. Of approximately 270,000 clones listed, roughly 84% are singletons. Sequenced input: PBMCs. These receptors were taken from a man younger than 35 in good health and CMV-seropositive.

The V gene is TRBV6-1, the J gene TRBJ2-2; no firm D call. The germline CDR1 and CDR2 sequences are MNHNS and SASEGT. Trimming took off 2 bases at V and 3 bases at J, with 7 bases between the two ends. There are 14 residues in the CDR3. The chain's CDR3 is CASSESIYTGELFF. Written as DNA, the CDR3 is TGTGCCAGCAGTGAATCTATTTACACCGGGGAGCTGTTTTTT.

The chain has TRBV2 and TRBJ1-4; D might be TRBD1 (5 bases). CDR3 length: 12 residues. V was cut by 1 base and J by 8 bases, with 5 bases left in between. Germline values: CDR1 SNHLY, CDR2 FYNNEI. CDR3 sequence: CASSEGQEKLFF. The DNA of the CDR3 is TGTGCCAGCAGTGAAGGACAGGAAAAACTGTTTTTT.

The sample holds one count of this clone. The chain has TRBV2 and TRBJ2-7, with D possibly matching TRBD2 (6 bases). The V end lost 4 bases, the J end lost 0 bases, and 28 bases lay between the germline ends. This CDR3 region has 20 residues. Germline CDR1 SNHLY, CDR2 FYNNEI. CDR3 sequence reads: CASSVPSRLDAGLFSYEQYF. In DNA form, the CDR3 reads TGTGCCAGCAGTGTTCCCAGTCGGTTGGACGCGGGGTTATTCTCCTACGAGCAGTACTTC.

This rearrangement joins TRBV9 to TRBJ2-3, with 11 nucleotides matching TRBD2. This CDR3 comprises 15 residues. Trimming cost V 2 bases and J 4 bases; bases outside gene matches: 3. The germline CDR1 and CDR2 sequences are SGDLS and YYNGEE. The DNA of the CDR3 is TGTGCCAGCAGCGTGTCTAGCGGGAGGCCAGATACGCAGTATTTT. Translated, it gives CASSVSSGRPDTQYF.

V usage is TRBV7-2 and J usage is TRBJ2-7; D assignment may be TRBD1 or TRBD2 (5 bases each). The V end lost 4 bases, the J end lost 1 base, and 5 bases lay between the germline ends. CDR3 size: 12 residues. The germline gives CDR1 SGHTA, CDR2 FQGNSA. The CDR3 sequence: CASSWGSYEQYF. The CDR3, as DNA: TGTGCCAGCAGCTGGGGGTCCTACGAGCAGTACTTC. The entire variable domain, with the rest obtained from reference TRBV7-2 and TRBJ2-7, is as follows: GAGVSQSPSNKVTEKGKDVELRCDPISGHTALYWYRQSLGQGLEFLIYFQGNSAPDKSGLPSDRFSAERTGGSVSTLTIQRTQQEDSAVYLCASSWGSYEQYFGPGTRLTVT.

V usage is TRBV7-2 and J usage is TRBJ2-6, with unresolved D. The CDR3 has 15 amino acids. Trimming cost V 1 base and J 2 bases, with 6 bases left between them. Germline CDR1 reads SGHTA; CDR2 reads FQGNSA. For the CDR3, the DNA is TGTGCCAGCAGCTTAGTAGGGACTGGGGCCAACGTCCTGACTTTC. Amino acid sequence: CASSLVGTGANVLTF.

The genes are TRBV27 and TRBJ1-5; TRBD1 is a possible D gene (5 bases). V lost 8 bases and J lost 3, with 11 bases in between. The CDR3 has 13 amino acids. The germline gives CDR1 MNHEY, CDR2 SMNVEV (reference sequence). The CDR3 protein is CASGIGTNQPQHF. In nucleotides, the CDR3 is TGTGCCAGCGGAATCGGGACCAATCAGCCCCAGCATTTT.

The rearrangement joins TRBV5-1 to TRBJ2-1, with 10 bases lining up with TRBD1. Germline V CDR1 and CDR2: SGHRS, YFSETQ. The CDR3 is made up of 17 amino acids. The trim removed 2 bases at V and 3 bases at J, leaving 8 bases unmatched. This CDR3 is CASSFDRGPPIYNEQFF. DNA of the CDR3: TGCGCCAGCAGCTTCGACAGGGGGCCCCCAATCTACAATGAGCAGTTCTTC.

The chain combines TRBV4-1 with TRBJ2-7; 13 nucleotides agree with TRBD2. The CDR3 runs to 19 residues. Germline trimming cut 2 bases from V and 7 bases from J; bases unmatched to any gene: 17. The germline gives CDR1 MGHRA, CDR2 YSYEKL. This chain's CDR3 is CASSQYRLAGGNPTREQYF. The CDR3 DNA reads as TGCGCCAGCAGCCAATACCGACTAGCGGGAGGTAACCCCACTCGGGAGCAGTACTTC.

The rearrangement joins TRBV5-1 to TRBJ1-1; D may be TRBD1 (5 bases). The V gene's germline CDR1 is SGHRS and CDR2 YFSETQ. V dropped 0 bases and J dropped 1 base, with 10 bases sitting between them. The CDR3 is made up of 15 amino acids. CDR3 residues: CASSLGQGENTEAFF. CDR3 sequence (DNA): TGCGCCAGCAGCTTGGGGCAGGGAGAGAACACTGAAGCTTTCTTT.

V usage is TRBV29-1 and J usage is TRBJ2-3; D possibly corresponds to TRBD2 (6 bases). V was cut by 8 bases and J by 0 bases, with 12 bases left in between. Germline loops: CDR1 SQVTM, CDR2 ANQGSEA. This CDR3 has 13 residues. As DNA, the CDR3 is TGCAGCTCAGGGACTGCTAGCACAGATACGCAGTATTTT. This encodes CSSGTASTDTQYF.

This sequence joins TRBV29-1 and TRBJ1-4, with D possibly TRBD1 on 5 matching bases. V lost 5 bases and J 1 base, leaving 5 bases between the germline ends. Germline V gene sequence: CDR1 SQVTM, CDR2 ANQGSEA. This CDR3 has 12 residues. CDR3 sequence (DNA): TGCAGCGTTAGGGGAACTAATGAAAAACTGTTTTTT. Translation: CSVRGTNEKLFF.

The CDR3 loop is CAWTIKGGVLFF. The CDR3 DNA reads as TGTGCCTGGACTATTAAGGGGGGAGTGCTGTTCTTC. The rearrangement uses TRBV30 and TRBJ2-1; D tentatively fits TRBD1 or TRBD2 (6 bases each). Germline V gene data show CDR1 as GTSNPN and CDR2 as SVGIG (reference sequence). The CDR3 totals 12 residues. Trimming took off 4 bases at V and 15 bases at J, with 19 bases between the two ends.

V usage is TRBV10-3 and J usage is TRBJ2-1, with D maybe TRBD1 (5 bases). Trimming cost V 6 bases and J 5 bases, with 11 bases left between them. The CDR3 totals 13 residues. Per germline, CDR1 ENHRY and CDR2 SYGVKD. The CDR3 loop reads CAIRTDQHNEQFF. CDR3 DNA sequence: TGTGCCATCAGGACAGATCAGCACAATGAGCAGTTCTTC.

The V and J genes are TRBV27 and TRBJ2-5, with D hard to call. This CDR3 region has 14 residues. The ends were cut back, 6 bases at V and 5 bases at J, with 16 bases in the middle. Germline values: CDR1 MNHEY, CDR2 SMNVEV (reference sequence). CDR3 DNA: TGTGCCAGCAGCCCAGTTTCGAGCGAGGAGACCCAGTACTTC. Protein product: CASSPVSSEETQYF.

V gene TRBV30 combines with J gene TRBJ1-4; D ambiguous. The CDR3 consists of 14 residues. Germline lookup yields CDR1 GTSNPN and CDR2 SVGIG (reference sequence). Deletions cut 2 bases from V and 0 bases from J, with 7 bases between. The CDR3 coding sequence is TGTGCCTGGAGTCCCGGGGCAACTAATGAAAAACTGTTTTTT. Residues: CAWSPGATNEKLFF.

This clone was picked up one time. V and J are TRBV5-1 and TRBJ2-5; 9 bases map to TRBD1. Germline values: CDR1 SGHRS, CDR2 YFSETQ. V dropped 4 bases and J dropped 4; count of bases not matched to a gene: 5. CDR3 length equals 14 residues. CDR3 in DNA: TGCGCCAGCAGCGACGGGACAGGGAGAGAGACCCAGTACTTC. Its protein product is CASSDGTGRETQYF.

Turning to this clone: The sample contains more than one DNA sequence encoding this CDR3. This chain joins TRBV11-2 and TRBJ2-5; no definite D call. Germline values: CDR1 SGHAT, CDR2 FQNNGV. The CDR3 runs to 11 residues. V lost 1 base and J 5 bases, leaving 2 bases between the germline ends. Here the CDR3 reads CASSLGETQYF. The CDR3 DNA sequence: TGTGCCAGCAGCTTAGGGGAGACCCAGTACTTC.

This clone was found once. The genes are TRBV12-5 and TRBJ2-7; 9 positions agree with TRBD2. CDR1 is LGHNT, CDR2 FRNRAP, per germline. J gave up 2 bases and V 8 bases, and 7 bases lay outside the gene matches. This CDR3 has 14 amino acids. The CDR3 DNA is TGTGCTAGTAAGGAAAAGCGGGAGGCCTACGAGCAGTACTTC. The encoded protein is CASKEKREAYEQYF. Filled out from reference TRBV12-5 and TRBJ2-7, the complete variable domain reads DARVTQTPRHKVTEMGQEVTMRCQPILGHNTVFWYRQTMMQGLELLAYFRNRAPLDDSGMPKDRFSAEMPDATLATLKIQPSEPRDSAVYFCASKEKREAYEQYFGPGTRLTVT.

The chain has TRBV6-6 and TRBJ1-2; TRBD1 matches at 8 bases. The CDR3 runs to 16 residues. Per the germline V gene, CDR1 is MNHNY and CDR2 is SVGAGI (reference sequence). V was pared by 0 bases and J by 5 bases, with 8 bases of the junction left unmatched. DNA for the CDR3: TGTGCCAGCAGTTACTCTGCCGGGACAGGAGAATATGGCTACACCTTC. The encoded protein is CASSYSAGTGEYGYTF.

The chain links TRBV2 to TRBJ2-3; D is undetermined. V was cut by 4 bases and J by 3 bases, with 11 bases left in between. The CDR3 extends over 14 amino acids. Germline CDR1 reads SNHLY; CDR2 reads FYNNEI. The DNA for the CDR3 is TGTGCCAGCAGTGTCGGGTCAACGACAGATACGCAGTATTTT. Encoded protein: CASSVGSTTDTQYF.

This chain joins TRBV19 and TRBJ2-7; no definite D call. This CDR3 spans 13 amino acids. Germline V gene sequence: CDR1 LNHDA, CDR2 SQIVND (reference sequence). V was trimmed by 7 bases and J by 1 base, leaving 11 bases between them. This CDR3 is CASTSADSYEQYF. The CDR3 region has the DNA TGTGCCAGTACCAGTGCTGATTCCTACGAGCAGTACTTC.

V gene TRBV11-3 combines with J gene TRBJ2-1; 7 nucleotides line up with TRBD2. J gave up 5 bases and V 6 bases, and 10 bases lay outside the gene matches. This CDR3 has 15 residues. Germline loops: CDR1 SGHNT, CDR2 YENEEA. CDR3 residues: CASSSRLTSDNEQFF. CDR3 nucleotide sequence: TGTGCCAGCAGTAGTAGACTCACTAGCGACAATGAGCAGTTCTTC.